The clone carrying this T cell receptor beta chain was picked up one time. The data were obtained in a study of blood T cell repertoires in COVID-19. This table comes from immunoSEQ multiplex PCR, and its TCRdb copy is limited to in-frame clones, with some not included. The profile shows some 230,000 clones, roughly 85% of them singletons. The CDR3 runs to 14 residues. In germline, CDR1 is WNHNN, CDR2 SYGVQD (reference sequence). V lost 4 bases to trimming and J lost 6 bases, with 10 bases between them. This sequence joins TRBV10-1 and TRBJ1-6; no reliable D call. The receptor's source is a man aged 50 to 59 who had recovered from COVID-19. The sample consisted of peripheral blood. As DNA, the CDR3 is TGCGCCAGCAGTGCGGCACGGGGTAATTCACCCCTCCACTTT. Translation gives CASSAARGNSPLHF.